This T cell receptor (beta chain) was captured by sequencing in a study of blood T cell repertoires in COVID-19 (TCRdb year 2020). At the level of the whole study: Samples from collaborators originated in the United States, Italy and Spain and spanned both the acute and convalescent phases of COVID-19. A de-identified subject ID, COVID-19 status, age in years and sex were almost always included in the sample metadata. The samples were drawn from two sources: the first 160 participants of the ongoing ImmuneRACE study, and approximately 1,300 subjects contributed by 6 global collaborators. The repertoires were made available in a free public database intended to serve as a resource for research on the immune response to SARS-CoV-2. The material from the prospective study consisted of cDNA or gDNA derived from T cells, B-cell-depleted T cells, or PBMCs. Where available, HLA class I and class II types were obtained from metadata supplied by the sample provider rather than from assay-based typing. Subjects who had been exposed to COVID-19, were actively infected with it, or had recovered from it provided the deeply sampled blood TCRbeta repertoires that made up the dataset. Broad study findings and their caveats: How much clinical and demographic metadata was included differed by source and by participant, and the metadata was provided uncurated.

A remark on this clone: Its recognized antigen is unknown. Per-base quality was not reported, and no clone a single base away is much larger than it.

Reading from cysteine to phenylalanine, the CDR3 counts 16 amino acids. Only the CDR3 region is kept as DNA, spanning 48 bases read in frame from base 1. From the germline V gene, CDR1 is SGHTA and CDR2 is FQGNSA. V lost 1 base and J lost 6 bases, and the count of bases not matched to a germline gene is 7. The collaborating institutions used their own protocols to collect whole blood in K2EDTA tubes. For TCRbeta analysis, collaborators shipped samples in one of three forms: frozen whole blood, isolated PBMCs, or DNA extracted from either of those sample types. The immunoSEQ Assay, a bias-controlled multiplex PCR, was used to amplify TCRbeta CDR3 regions from genomic DNA. The authors processed their data as follows. The number of nucleated cells in each sample was estimated by amplification of reference gene primers within the assay. To quantify the absolute abundance of each unique TCRbeta CDR3 rearrangement, sequence reads were collapsed and filtered. Productive Simpson clonality was computed per sample as the square root of Simpson's diversity index over productive rearrangements. TCRdb took this table from immuneACCESS and kept in-frame rearrangements with V and J called. Such tables lack part of the clones; where checked against another copy, unresolved V genes explain under half of the gap, and the rest is unexplained. V, J and clone size are taken as reported in that table, and D and trimming were inferred from the DNA itself. The sample data list under 250,000 clones, and approximately 88% of these were observed just once. The ten largest clones add up to about 27% of the sample.

The sequence links TRBV7-2 to TRBJ1-2; TRBD1 lines up with 11 middle nucleotides. The TCR sequence derives from a man aged 35 to 55 with acute or convalescent COVID-19. The sequencing sample was made of peripheral blood. At the DNA level, the sequence is TGTGCCAGCAGCTTAGATTGGGCGGGACAGGGGGATGGCTACACCTTC. This gives the protein CASSLDWAGQGDGYTF.